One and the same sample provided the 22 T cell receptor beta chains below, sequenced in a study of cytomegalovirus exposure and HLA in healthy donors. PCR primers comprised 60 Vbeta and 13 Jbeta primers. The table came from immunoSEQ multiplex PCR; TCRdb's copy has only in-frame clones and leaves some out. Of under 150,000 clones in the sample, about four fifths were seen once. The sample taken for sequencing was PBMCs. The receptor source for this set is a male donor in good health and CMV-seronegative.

The CDR3, as DNA: TGTGCCAGCAGGGGACTAACGGTCGCTGAGCAGTTCTTC. It yields the protein CASRGLTVAEQFF. The chain uses TRBV6-5 and TRBJ2-1; 7 bases line up with TRBD2. In germline, CDR1 is MNHEY, CDR2 SVGAGI. CDR3 length: 13 residues. V gave up 6 bases and J gave up 9 bases; unmatched junction bases: 8.

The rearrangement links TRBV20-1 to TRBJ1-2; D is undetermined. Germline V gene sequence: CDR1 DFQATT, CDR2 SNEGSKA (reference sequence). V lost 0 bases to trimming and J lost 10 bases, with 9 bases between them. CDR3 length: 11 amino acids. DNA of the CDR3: TGCAGTGCTAGAGATACATTGATCTACACCTTC. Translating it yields CSARDTLIYTF.

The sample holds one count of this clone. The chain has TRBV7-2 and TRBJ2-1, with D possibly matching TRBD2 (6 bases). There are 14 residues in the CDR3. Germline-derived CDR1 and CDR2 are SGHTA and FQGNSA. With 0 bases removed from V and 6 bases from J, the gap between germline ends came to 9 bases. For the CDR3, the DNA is TGTGCCAGCAGCTTAGCGGGAGGTTCCAATGAGCAGTTCTTC. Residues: CASSLAGGSNEQFF.

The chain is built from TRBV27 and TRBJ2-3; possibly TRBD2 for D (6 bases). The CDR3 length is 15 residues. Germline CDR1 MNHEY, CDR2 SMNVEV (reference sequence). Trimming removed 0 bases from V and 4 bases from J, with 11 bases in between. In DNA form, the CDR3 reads TGTGCCAGCAGTTTATCTCTGTCGGGGGCAGATACGCAGTATTTT. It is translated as CASSLSLSGADTQYF.

CDR3 loop: CASNSAGELFF. The CDR3, as DNA: TGTGCCAGCAACTCTGCAGGGGAGCTGTTTTTT. The V call is TRBV28, the J call TRBJ2-2; D gene uncertain. Germline V gene data show CDR1 as MDHEN and CDR2 as SYDVKM. The V end was cut by 7 bases, the J end by 8 bases, with 8 bases between. This CDR3 has 11 amino acids.

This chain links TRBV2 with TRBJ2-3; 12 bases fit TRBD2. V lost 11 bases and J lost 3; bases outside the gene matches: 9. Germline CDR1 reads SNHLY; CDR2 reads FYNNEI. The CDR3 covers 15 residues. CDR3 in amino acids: CAAKNTSGRTDTQYF. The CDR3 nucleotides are TGTGCCGCCAAAAACACTAGCGGGAGGACAGATACGCAGTATTTT.

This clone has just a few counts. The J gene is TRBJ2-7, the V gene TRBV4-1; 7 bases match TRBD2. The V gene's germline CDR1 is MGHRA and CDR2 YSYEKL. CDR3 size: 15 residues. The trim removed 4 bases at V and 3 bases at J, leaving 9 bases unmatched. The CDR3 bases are TGCGCCAGCAGCCCAGGGATGGGGGGGGACTACGAGCAGTACTTC. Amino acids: CASSPGMGGDYEQYF.

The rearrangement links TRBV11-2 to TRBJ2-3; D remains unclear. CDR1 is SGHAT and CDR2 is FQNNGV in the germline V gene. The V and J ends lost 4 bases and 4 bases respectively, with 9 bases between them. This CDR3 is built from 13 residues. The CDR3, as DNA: TGTGCCAGCAGCTCGGTAATAGCAGATACGCAGTATTTT. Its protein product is CASSSVIADTQYF. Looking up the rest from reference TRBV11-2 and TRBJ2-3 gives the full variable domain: EAGVAQSPRYKIIEKRQSVAFWCNPISGHATLYWYQQILGQGPKLLIQFQNNGVVDDSQLPKDRFSAERLKGVDSTLKIQPAKLEDSAVYLCASSSVIADTQYFGPGTRLTVL.

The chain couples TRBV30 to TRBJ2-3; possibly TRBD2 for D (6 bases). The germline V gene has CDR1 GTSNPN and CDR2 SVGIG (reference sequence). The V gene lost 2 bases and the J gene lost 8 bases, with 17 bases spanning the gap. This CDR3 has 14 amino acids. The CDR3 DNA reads TGTGCCTGGAGTTTAACGGGGACCGGGGGTACGCAGTATTTT. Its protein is CAWSLTGTGGTQYF.

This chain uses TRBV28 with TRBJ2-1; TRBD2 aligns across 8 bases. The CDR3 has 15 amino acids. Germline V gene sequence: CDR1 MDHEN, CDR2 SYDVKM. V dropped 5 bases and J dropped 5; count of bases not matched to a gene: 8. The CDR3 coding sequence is TGTGCCAGCAGTGCGCCGGGACTAGACAACAATGAGCAGTTCTTC. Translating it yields CASSAPGLDNNEQFF.

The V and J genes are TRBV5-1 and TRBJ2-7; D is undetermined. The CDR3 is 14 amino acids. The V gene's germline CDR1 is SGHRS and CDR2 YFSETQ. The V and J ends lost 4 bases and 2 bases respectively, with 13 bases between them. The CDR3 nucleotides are TGCGCCAGCAGCCCTGGGCACAGTCCCTACGAGCAGTACTTC. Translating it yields CASSPGHSPYEQYF.

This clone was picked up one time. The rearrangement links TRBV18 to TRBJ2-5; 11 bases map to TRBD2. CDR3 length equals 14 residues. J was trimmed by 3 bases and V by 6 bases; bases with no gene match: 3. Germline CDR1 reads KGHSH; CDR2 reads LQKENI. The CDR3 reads CASSLTSGKETQYF. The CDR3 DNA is TGTGCCAGCTCGCTGACTAGCGGGAAAGAGACCCAGTACTTC.

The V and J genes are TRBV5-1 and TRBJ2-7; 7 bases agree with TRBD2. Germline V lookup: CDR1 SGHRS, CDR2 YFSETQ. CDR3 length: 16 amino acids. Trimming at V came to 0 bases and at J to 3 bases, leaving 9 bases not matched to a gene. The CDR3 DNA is TGCGCCAGCAGCTTGGACGCGGCGGGAGCCTACTACGAGCAGTACTTC. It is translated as CASSLDAAGAYYEQYF.

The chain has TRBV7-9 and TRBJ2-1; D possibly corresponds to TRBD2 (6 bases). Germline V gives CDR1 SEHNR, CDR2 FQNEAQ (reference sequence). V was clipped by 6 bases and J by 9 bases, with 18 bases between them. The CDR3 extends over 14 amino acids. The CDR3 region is CASSRGNRAREQFF. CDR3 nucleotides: TGTGCCAGCAGTCGCGGGAATAGAGCCCGTGAGCAGTTCTTC.

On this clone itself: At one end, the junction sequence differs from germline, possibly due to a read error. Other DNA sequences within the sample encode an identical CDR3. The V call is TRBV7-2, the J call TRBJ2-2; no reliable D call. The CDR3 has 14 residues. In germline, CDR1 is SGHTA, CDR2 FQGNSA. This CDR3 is CASSFETNTGELFF. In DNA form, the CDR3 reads TGTGCTAGCAGCTTCGAGACGAACACCGGGGAGCTGTTTTTT.

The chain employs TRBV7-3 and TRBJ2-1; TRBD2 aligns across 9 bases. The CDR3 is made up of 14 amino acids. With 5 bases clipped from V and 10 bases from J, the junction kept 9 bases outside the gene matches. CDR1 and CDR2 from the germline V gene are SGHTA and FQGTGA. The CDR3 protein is CASSPSGMKREQFF. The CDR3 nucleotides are TGTGCCAGCAGCCCTAGCGGGATGAAGCGCGAGCAGTTCTTC. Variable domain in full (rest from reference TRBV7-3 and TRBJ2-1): GAGVSQTPSNKVTEKGKYVELRCDPISGHTALYWYRQSLGQGPEFLIYFQGTGAADDSGLPNDRFFAVRPEGSVSTLKIQRTERGDSAVYLCASSPSGMKREQFFGPGTRLTVL.

In DNA, the CDR3 is TGCGCCAGCAGCCATGAAACTAGCGGGAGAGACAATGAGCAGTTCTTC. It is translated as CASSHETSGRDNEQFF. The rearrangement joins TRBV4-3 to TRBJ2-1, with 11 bases that match TRBD2. CDR3 length: 16 amino acids. The junction had 6 bases not matched to a gene; V was cut back by 3 bases and J by 5 bases. CDR1 is LGHNA and CDR2 is YSLEER in the germline V gene.

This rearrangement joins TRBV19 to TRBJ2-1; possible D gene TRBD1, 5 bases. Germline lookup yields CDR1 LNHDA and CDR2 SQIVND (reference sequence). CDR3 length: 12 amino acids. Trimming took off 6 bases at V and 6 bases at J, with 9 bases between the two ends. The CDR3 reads CASRSGFNEQFF. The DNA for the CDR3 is TGTGCCAGTAGATCAGGGTTCAATGAGCAGTTCTTC.

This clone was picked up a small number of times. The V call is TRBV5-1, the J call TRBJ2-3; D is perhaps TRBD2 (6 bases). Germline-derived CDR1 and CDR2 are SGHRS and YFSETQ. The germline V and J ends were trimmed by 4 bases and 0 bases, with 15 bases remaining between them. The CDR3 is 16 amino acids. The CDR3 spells CASSPLSRESTDTQYF. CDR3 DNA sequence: TGCGCCAGCAGCCCACTCTCGCGGGAAAGCACAGATACGCAGTATTTT. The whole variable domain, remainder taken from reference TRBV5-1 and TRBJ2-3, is KAGVTQTPRYLIKTRGQQVTLSCSPISGHRSVSWYQQTPGQGLQFLFEYFSETQRNKGNFPGRFSGRQFSNSRSEMNVSTLELGDSALYLCASSPLSRESTDTQYFGPGTRLTVL.

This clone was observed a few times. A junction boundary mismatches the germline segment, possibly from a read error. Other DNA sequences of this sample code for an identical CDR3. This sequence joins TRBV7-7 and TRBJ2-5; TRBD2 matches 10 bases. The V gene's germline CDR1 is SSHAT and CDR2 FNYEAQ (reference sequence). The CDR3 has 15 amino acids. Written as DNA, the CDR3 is TGTGCTAGCAGCCCCGGACTAGCGGCGCAAGAGACCCAGTACTTC. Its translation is CASSPGLAAQETQYF.

CDR3 coding DNA: TGTGCCGCCGGTCGGGGGGTGAACACTGAAGCTTTCTTT. Encoded protein: CAAGRGVNTEAFF. The V gene is TRBV19, the J gene TRBJ1-1; weak D call: TRBD1 (5 bases). The length of the CDR3 is 13 residues. Germline CDR1 reads LNHDA; CDR2 reads SQIVND (reference sequence). Trimming took off 11 bases at V and 0 bases at J, with 13 bases between the two ends.

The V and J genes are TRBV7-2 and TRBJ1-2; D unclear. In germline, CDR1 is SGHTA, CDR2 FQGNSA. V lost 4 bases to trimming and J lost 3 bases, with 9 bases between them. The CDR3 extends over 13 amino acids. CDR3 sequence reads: CASSSGTDYGYTF. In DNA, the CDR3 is TGTGCCAGCAGCTCAGGCACGGACTATGGCTACACCTTC.